These 12 T cell receptor beta chains were all obtained from the same sample, sequenced in a study of T cells in Graves' hyperthyroidism and ophthalmopathy. RNA transcripts gave rise to amplified TCR beta CDR3 regions. Initially, a first-round RT-PCR of the TCR CDR3 employed the HTBI primer set. A single record per CDR3 protein comes from TCRdb applying MiXCR to the multiplex PCR reads. In the table there are roughly 380,000 distinct CDR3 sequences, roughly 15% of which are singletons. The sequenced material came from blood. These receptors were collected from a young woman with Graves' hyperthyroidism.

The chain has TRBV20-1 and TRBJ2-3; no firm D call. V dropped 5 bases and J dropped 2 bases, with 5 bases sitting between them. This CDR3 is built from 11 residues. Per germline, CDR1 DFQATT and CDR2 SNEGSKA (reference sequence). The CDR3: CSAPNTDTQYF. DNA for the CDR3: TGCAGTGCTCCCAACACAGATACGCAGTATTTT.

This clonotype was seen a handful of times. The gene calls are TRBV19 and TRBJ2-7; 7 nucleotides agree with TRBD1. Germline V gene data show CDR1 as LNHDA and CDR2 as SQIVND (reference sequence). This CDR3 contains 16 residues. V was clipped by 5 bases and J by 3 bases; unmatched bases: 13. This CDR3 is CASSLFGTEKIYEQYF. CDR3 nucleotide sequence: TGTGCCAGTAGTCTTTTTGGGACAGAAAAAATCTACGAGCAGTACTTC.

This clonotype was recorded a few times. The chain couples TRBV10-2 to TRBJ2-5, with D perhaps given as TRBD1 or TRBD2 (5 bases each). Germline V gene data show CDR1 as WSHSY and CDR2 as SAAADI. V shed 4 bases and J shed 7 bases, with 16 bases lying between them. The length of the CDR3 is 14 residues. The DNA of the CDR3 is TGCGCCAGCAGTGGGTCCGGGACCTCTAGGACCCAGTACTTC. Amino acid sequence: CASSGSGTSRTQYF.

This clonotype appeared many times. V gene TRBV6-1 combines with J gene TRBJ2-7; 7 bases align to TRBD1. The V gene's germline CDR1 is MNHNS and CDR2 SASEGT. CDR3 length: 15 residues. V lost 5 bases, J lost 1 base, and 8 bases stayed unmatched. Here the CDR3 DNA reads TGTGCCAGCAGTTCCCTGACAGGGTCTTCCTACGAGCAGTACTTC. Residues: CASSSLTGSSYEQYF.

Ten or more counts support this clonotype. V and J are TRBV3-1 and TRBJ2-1, with 7 bases lining up with TRBD2. V was pared by 6 bases and J by 10 bases, with 6 bases of the junction left unmatched. The CDR3 consists of 12 residues. In germline, CDR1 is LGHDT, CDR2 YNNKEL (reference sequence). CDR3: CASSFRAGEQFF. The CDR3 nucleotides are TGTGCCAGCAGTTTCAGAGCGGGAGAGCAGTTCTTC.

There are many counts of this clonotype. The genes are TRBV20-1 and TRBJ2-3, with D perhaps TRBD1 (5 bases). The germline CDR1 and CDR2 sequences are DFQATT and SNEGSKA (reference sequence). This CDR3 comprises 13 residues. V was shortened by 2 bases and J by 5 bases, with 11 bases between the two germline ends. The CDR3 DNA is TGCAGTGCTAGATCCCGGACAAGAGATACGCAGTATTTT. This encodes CSARSRTRDTQYF.

This clonotype appeared a few times. This rearrangement joins TRBV9 to TRBJ2-1; 8 positions match TRBD1. After removal of 7 bases from V and 5 bases from J, the junction contained 11 bases not matched to a gene. Germline V gene lookup returns CDR1 SGDLS and CDR2 YYNGEE. This CDR3 has 15 amino acids. The CDR3 DNA sequence: TGTGCCAGCCCCGCGGTGGACAGGGAAAACAATGAGCAGTTCTTC. This gives the protein CASPAVDRENNEQFF.

This clonotype was seen ten or more times. This chain connects TRBV28 to TRBJ2-1; a weak D match, TRBD2 (6 bases). This CDR3 contains 15 residues. CDR1 is MDHEN, CDR2 SYDVKM, per germline. Trimming stripped 3 bases from V and 0 bases from J, with 9 bases between. CDR3 protein: CASSFRGTSYNEQFF. CDR3 DNA sequence: TGTGCCAGCAGTTTCCGCGGGACCTCCTACAATGAGCAGTTCTTC.

This clonotype was counted at least ten times. The V and J genes are TRBV6-1 and TRBJ1-5; the D is unclear. The V end was cut by 8 bases, the J end by 3 bases, with 11 bases between. Germline V lookup: CDR1 MNHNS, CDR2 SASEGT. The CDR3 is 13 amino acids. CDR3 in amino acids: CASVQSSNQPQHF. The CDR3 coding sequence is TGTGCCAGCGTGCAGAGTTCCAATCAGCCCCAGCATTTT.

This clonotype has only a few counts. The chain carries TRBV7-2 and TRBJ1-5; perhaps TRBD1 as D (6 bases). The CDR3 contains 17 residues. CDR1 SGHTA and CDR2 FQGNSA come from the germline V gene. V gave up 5 bases and J gave up 1 base, with 18 bases separating them. This CDR3 is CASSPRGGGQSNQPQHF. The CDR3 DNA reads TGTGCCAGCAGCCCGCGGGGGGGGGGCCAGAGCAATCAGCCCCAGCATTTT. Supplemented by reference TRBV7-2 and TRBJ1-5, the full variable domain reads GAGVSQSPSNKVTEKGKDVELRCDPISGHTALYWYRQSLGQGLEFLIYFQGNSAPDKSGLPSDRFSAERTGGSVSTLTIQRTQQEDSAVYLCASSPRGGGQSNQPQHFGDGTRLSIL.

This clonotype appeared many times. The chain joins TRBV28 to TRBJ2-1; no firm D call. The germline V and J ends were trimmed by 3 bases and 1 base, with 13 bases remaining between them. The CDR3 loop spans 16 amino acids. The germline CDR1 and CDR2 sequences are MDHEN and SYDVKM. The CDR3 protein is CASSFESAPSYNEQFF. The CDR3 DNA sequence: TGTGCCAGCAGTTTCGAGTCAGCTCCTTCCTACAATGAGCAGTTCTTC.

This clonotype was detected only once. V and J are TRBV19 and TRBJ1-3, with 9 bases aligning to TRBD1. Trimming removed 5 bases from V and 0 bases from J; junction bases left unmatched: 5. Per the germline V gene, CDR1 is LNHDA and CDR2 is SQIVND (reference sequence). This CDR3 region has 16 residues. The CDR3 reads CASSSGTGNSGNTIYF. The DNA for the CDR3 is TGTGCCAGTAGTTCCGGGACAGGGAACTCTGGAAACACCATATATTTT.